The T cell receptor (beta chain) described here comes from a study of blood T cell repertoires in COVID-19. Study background: Both acute and convalescent COVID-19 samples were obtained from the United States, Italy and Spain. PBMCs, B-cell-depleted T cells, or T cells provided the cDNA or gDNA that made up the material.

From germline, CDR1 is LGHDT and CDR2 YNNKEL (reference sequence). J was trimmed by 4 bases and V by 8 bases; bases with no gene match: 2. This CDR3 is 11 amino acids long. In the original analysis: How many nucleated cells were present was estimated from reference gene primer amplification. Clones were sequenced by immunoSEQ multiplex PCR, and TCRdb holds only the in-frame ones, with some missing. V and J calls and clone size are given by that table; D and trimming were obtained from the DNA. The table lists about 130,000 clones, approximately 80% of them singletons. This chain connects TRBV3-1 (or the pseudogene TRBV3-2) to TRBJ2-7; 7 bases are shared with TRBD2. The TCR comes from a woman in her fifties or sixties with acute or convalescent COVID-19. The sample taken for sequencing was peripheral blood. The CDR3 here is CASRGSYEQYF. The CDR3 DNA follows: TGTGCCAGCCGCGGGAGTTACGAGCAGTACTTC.